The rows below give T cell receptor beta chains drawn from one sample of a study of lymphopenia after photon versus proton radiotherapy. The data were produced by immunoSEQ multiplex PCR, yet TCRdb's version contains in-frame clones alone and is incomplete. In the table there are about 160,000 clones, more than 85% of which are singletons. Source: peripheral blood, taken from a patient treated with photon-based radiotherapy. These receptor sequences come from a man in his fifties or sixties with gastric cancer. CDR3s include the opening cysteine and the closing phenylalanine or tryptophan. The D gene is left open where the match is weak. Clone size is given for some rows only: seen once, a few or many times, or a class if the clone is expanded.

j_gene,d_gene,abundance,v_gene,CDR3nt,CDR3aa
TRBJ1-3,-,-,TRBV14,TGTGCCAGCAGCCAAGGGGGCGATGGAAACACCATATATTTT,CASSQGGDGNTIYF
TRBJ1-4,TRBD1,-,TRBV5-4,TGTGCCAGCTCAAAGACAGGGGCTAATGAAAAACTGTTTTTT,CASSKTGANEKLFF
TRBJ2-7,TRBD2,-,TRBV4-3,TGCGCCAGCAGCCAGGGGGTACAGGTTACTAGCGGGATCGGGTACGAGCAGTACTTC,CASSQGVQVTSGIGYEQYF
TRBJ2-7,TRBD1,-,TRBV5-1,TGCGCCAGCAGAGCCGGGACAGGGGTCTACGAGCAGTACTTC,CASRAGTGVYEQYF
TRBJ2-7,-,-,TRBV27,TGTGCCAGCAGTTTTAATAGCGCCTACGAGCAGTACTTC,CASSFNSAYEQYF
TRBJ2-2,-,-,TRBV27,TGTGCCAGCAGTTTATTAGCTACAGTGAACACCGGGGAGCTGTTTTTT,CASSLLATVNTGELFF
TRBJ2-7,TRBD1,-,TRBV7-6,TGTGCCAGCAGCTTCTCCGGGACAGGGGACGAGCAGTACTTC,CASSFSGTGDEQYF
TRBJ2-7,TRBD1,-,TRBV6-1,TGTGCCAGCAGGGTCCAGGGACAGGGGGCGGGGGAGCAGTACTTC,CASRVQGQGAGEQYF
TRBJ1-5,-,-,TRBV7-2,TGTGCCAGCAGCGTCGGACTGATCAGCAATCAGCCCCAGCATTTT,CASSVGLISNQPQHF
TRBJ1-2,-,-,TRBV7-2,TGTGCCAGCAGCCCCGCGGGACTCTGGGGCTACACCTTC,CASSPAGLWGYTF
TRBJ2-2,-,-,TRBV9,TGTGCCAGCGGTGGGGCGGCGAACACCGGGGAGCTGTTTTTT,CASGGAANTGELFF
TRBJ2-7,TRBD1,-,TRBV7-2,TGTGCCAGCAGCTTAGGACAGGGGGCGTTCGAGCAGTACTTC,CASSLGQGAFEQYF
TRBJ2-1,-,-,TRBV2,TGTGCCAGCACCGGTCCAGGTGCGTATGAGCAGTTCTTC,CASTGPGAYEQFF
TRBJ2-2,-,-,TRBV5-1,TGCGCCAGCAGCTTGGGGCCCCTGGGTAGCGGCCCCACCGGGGAGCTGTTTTTT,CASSLGPLGSGPTGELFF
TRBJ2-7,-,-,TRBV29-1,TGCAGCGTAGCTACCAGGCCTGGTCCCTACGAGCAGTACTTC,CSVATRPGPYEQYF
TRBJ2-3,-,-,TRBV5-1,TGCGCCAGCAGCTTGATTCCCACAGATACGCAGTATTTT,CASSLIPTDTQYF
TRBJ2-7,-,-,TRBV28,TGTGCCAGCACACCCACAGGAACCGTCTACGAGCAGTACTTC,CASTPTGTVYEQYF
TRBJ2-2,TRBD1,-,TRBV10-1,TGCGCCAGCAGTGACAGGGGGTATCCCGGGGAGCTGTTTTTT,CASSDRGYPGELFF
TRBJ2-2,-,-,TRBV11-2,TGTGCCAGCAGCTTAGGAGGCGGCCCCACCGGGGAGCTGTTTTTT,CASSLGGGPTGELFF
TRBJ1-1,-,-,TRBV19,TGTGCCAGTAGTATGCAGGGGTTGAACACTGAAGCTTTCTTT,CASSMQGLNTEAFF
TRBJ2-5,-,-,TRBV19,TGTGCCAGTGCCCAGGGGAGGGTCTTAGGGGAGACCCAGTACTTC,CASAQGRVLGETQYF
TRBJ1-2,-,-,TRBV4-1,TGCGCCAGCAGCCAAGATCTAGGGCGTTGGGAGGGGATAGCTAACTATGGCTACACCTTC,CASSQDLGRWEGIANYGYTF
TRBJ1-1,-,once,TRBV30,TGTGCCTGGGGGGCACTGATGAACACTGAAGCTTTCTTT,CAWGALMNTEAFF
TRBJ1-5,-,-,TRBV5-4,TGTGCCAGCAGCTTGGGTAACAATCAGCCCCAGCATTTT,CASSLGNNQPQHF
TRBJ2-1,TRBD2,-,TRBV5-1,TGCGCCAGCAAGGAGCGGGAGGGCCCCTACAATGAGCAGTTCTTC,CASKEREGPYNEQFF
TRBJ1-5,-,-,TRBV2,TGTGCCAGCAGTGAACAGGGGAAGACCAATCAGCCCCAGCATTTT,CASSEQGKTNQPQHF
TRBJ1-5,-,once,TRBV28,TGTGCCAGCATTACCCAGGGAGGGCAGCCCCAGCATTTT,CASITQGGQPQHF
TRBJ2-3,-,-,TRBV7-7,TGTGCCAGCAGCTCGGGCCCTCTGGGGGATACGCAGTATTTT,CASSSGPLGDTQYF
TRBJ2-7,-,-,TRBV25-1,TGTGCCAGCAGGAAGACATTTGGTTGTGGCTACGAGCAGTACTTC,CASRKTFGCGYEQYF
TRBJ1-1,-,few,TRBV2,TGTGCCAGCAGAGTGCCGCAGGGGGAAGCTTTCTTT,CASRVPQGEAFF
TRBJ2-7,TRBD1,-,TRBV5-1,TGCGCCAGCAGCTTGAGGACAGGGGGTCCCTACGAGCAGTACTTC,CASSLRTGGPYEQYF
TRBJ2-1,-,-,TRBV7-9,TGTGCCAGCAGCTCCGGGACGGCTTCCTACAATGAGCAGTTCTTC,CASSSGTASYNEQFF
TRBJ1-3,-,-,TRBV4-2,TGTGCCAGCAGCCAACGAAATGATTACAGGTCGACCTCTGGAAACACCATATATTTT,CASSQRNDYRSTSGNTIYF
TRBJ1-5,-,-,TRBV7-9,TGTGCCAGCAGCTTATTGGAACAGCCCCAGCATTTT,CASSLLEQPQHF
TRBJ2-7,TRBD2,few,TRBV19,TGTGCCAGTAGTGGACTAGCGGGAGGTTCCTACGAGCAGTACTTC,CASSGLAGGSYEQYF
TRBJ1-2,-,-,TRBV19,TGTGCCAGTAGATCGATCCCCCGACAGGTTGATGGCTACACCTTC,CASRSIPRQVDGYTF
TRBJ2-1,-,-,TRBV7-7,TGTGCCAGCAGCCGACTAGGTGGCAACAATGAGCAGTTCTTC,CASSRLGGNNEQFF
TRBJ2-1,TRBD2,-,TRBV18,TGTGCCAGCTCACCACTGGCTAGCGGGACCTACAATGAGCAGTTCTTC,CASSPLASGTYNEQFF
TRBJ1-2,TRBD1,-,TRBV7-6,TGTGCCAGCAGCTTAGACGCCCCAGGGGGTGGCTACACCTTC,CASSLDAPGGGYTF
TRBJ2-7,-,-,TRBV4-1,TGCGCCAGCAGCCAAGCGAGGGGTTGGAACGAGCAGTACTTC,CASSQARGWNEQYF
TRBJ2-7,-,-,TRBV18,TGTGCCAGCTCACCGACCAGGGGTAATGGCTACGAGCAGTACTTC,CASSPTRGNGYEQYF
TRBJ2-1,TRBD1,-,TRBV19,TGTGCCAGTAGCCCGGGACAGGGAAATTACAATGAGCAGTTCTTC,CASSPGQGNYNEQFF
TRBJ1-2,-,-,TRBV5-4,TGTGCCAGCAGCTTCGTAGGGGGGGCCCGGTCAGTCTATGGCTACACCTTC,CASSFVGGARSVYGYTF
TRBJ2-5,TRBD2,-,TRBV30,TGTGCCTGGAGTGTACGGCTAGCGGAAGAGACCCAGTACTTC,CAWSVRLAEETQYF
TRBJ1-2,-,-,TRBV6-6,TGTGCCAGCAGCCCCTTAGGCGGGAGGGCTAACTATGGCTACACCTTC,CASSPLGGRANYGYTF
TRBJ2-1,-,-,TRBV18,TGTGCCAGCTCTGTAGGGATTGAGCAGTTCTTC,CASSVGIEQFF
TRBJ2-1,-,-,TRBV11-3,TGTGCCAGCAGCCCCGGACAGACCACCTACAATGAGCAGTTCTTC,CASSPGQTTYNEQFF
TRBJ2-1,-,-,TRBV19,TGTGCCAGTAGTATAGGGGGGACTCCCTCCTACAATGAGCAGTTCTTC,CASSIGGTPSYNEQFF
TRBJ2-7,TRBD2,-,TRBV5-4,TGTGCCAGCAGCTTAGGACTAGCGGGAGCGGACGAGCAGTACTTC,CASSLGLAGADEQYF
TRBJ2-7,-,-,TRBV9,TGTGCCAGCAGCGTAGGGGGCCCCGGCTACGAGCAGTACTTC,CASSVGGPGYEQYF
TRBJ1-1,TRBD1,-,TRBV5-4,TGTGCCAGCAGCTTGGGGGACAGGAACACTGAAGCTTTCTTT,CASSLGDRNTEAFF
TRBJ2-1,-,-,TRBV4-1,TGCGCCAGCAGCCAGGTCGATAACTCCTACAATGAGCAGTTCTTC,CASSQVDNSYNEQFF